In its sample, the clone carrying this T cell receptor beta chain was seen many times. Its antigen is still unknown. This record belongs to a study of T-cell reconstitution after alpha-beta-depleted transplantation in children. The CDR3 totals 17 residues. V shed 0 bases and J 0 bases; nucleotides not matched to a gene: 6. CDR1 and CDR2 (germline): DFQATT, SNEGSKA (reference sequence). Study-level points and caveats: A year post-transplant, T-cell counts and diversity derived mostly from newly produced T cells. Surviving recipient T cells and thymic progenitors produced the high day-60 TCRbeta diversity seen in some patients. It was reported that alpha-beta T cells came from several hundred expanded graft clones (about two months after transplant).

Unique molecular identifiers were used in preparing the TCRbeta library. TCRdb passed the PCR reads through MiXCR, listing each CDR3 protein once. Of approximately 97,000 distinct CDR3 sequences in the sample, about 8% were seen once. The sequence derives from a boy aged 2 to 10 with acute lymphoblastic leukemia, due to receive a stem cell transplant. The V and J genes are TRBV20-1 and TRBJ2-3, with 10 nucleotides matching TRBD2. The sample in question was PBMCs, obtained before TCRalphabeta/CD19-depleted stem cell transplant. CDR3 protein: CSARDSSGGASTDTQYF. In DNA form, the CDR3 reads TGCAGTGCTAGAGATTCCAGCGGGGGGGCTAGCACAGATACGCAGTATTTT.